These 3 T cell receptor beta chains were all obtained from the same sample, sequenced in a study of CD8 T cells in ankylosing spondylitis. Antigens of these TCRs are unknown. Points from the study as a whole: One TCR beta motif, made up of several highly homologous variants, appeared characteristic of ankylosing spondylitis blood.

TCRdb itself ran the 5' RACE reads through MiXCR, one entry per CDR3 protein. This repertoire shows some 200,000 distinct CDR3 sequences, 5.5% to 7.5% found once; its top ten account for 11% to 15%. Sample: blood, either unsorted or a sorted T cell fraction (not recorded which). The origin of the receptors is a male donor with ankylosing spondylitis.

The chain is built from TRBV6-2 or TRBV6-3 and TRBJ2-1; the D call may be TRBD1 or TRBD2 (5 bases each). Trimming pared 6 bases from V and 6 bases from J, leaving 9 bases between. CDR1 and CDR2 (germline): MNHEY, SVGEGT. The CDR3 has 12 residues. In DNA form, the CDR3 reads TGTGCCAGCAGACCCGGGACCAATGAGCAGTTCTTC. This encodes CASRPGTNEQFF.

This clonotype has a count of ten or more. V usage is TRBV4-3 and J usage is TRBJ1-6; 8 bases agree with TRBD1. The germline CDR1 and CDR2 sequences are LGHNA and YSLEER. The CDR3 extends over 17 amino acids. Trimming removed 1 base from V and 8 bases from J; junction bases left unmatched: 10. Here the CDR3 reads CASSQAPTGGVDSPLHF. The CDR3 DNA reads as TGCGCCAGCAGCCAAGCCCCAACAGGGGGTGTCGATTCACCCCTCCACTTT.

The chain links TRBV19 to TRBJ2-2; D not certain. The CDR3 totals 14 residues. Germline CDR1 reads LNHDA; CDR2 reads SQIVND (reference sequence). V was pared by 3 bases and J by 1 base, with 6 bases between. Here the CDR3 reads CASSIIRNTGELFF. The CDR3 DNA is TGTGCCAGTAGTATCATTAGGAACACCGGGGAGCTGTTTTTT.